The clone carrying this T cell receptor beta chain has only a few counts. These data originate in a study of Graves' ophthalmopathy and Graves' hyperthyroidism. As for the study in general: Investigators collected peripheral blood at initial diagnosis, before any treatment was given.

The length of the CDR3 is 15 residues. V shed 6 bases and J 1 base; nucleotides not matched to a gene: 8. Amplification from RNA transcripts yielded the TCR beta CDR3 regions. In the first round, RT-PCR was carried out with HTBI primers, and a multiplex PCR formed the second round. MiXCR was run by TCRdb on the multiplex PCR reads, yielding one entry per CDR3 protein. The data show 740,000 or so distinct CDR3 sequences, around 40% seen once. The origin of this receptor is an adult man with Graves' ophthalmopathy. The chain recombines TRBV12-3 or TRBV12-4 with TRBJ1-1; TRBD1 matches 7 bases. The sample comprised peripheral blood. CDR3: CASSLFGQENTEAFF. In DNA, the CDR3 is TGTGCCAGCAGCCTGTTTGGACAGGAGAACACTGAAGCTTTCTTT.